This T cell receptor beta chain was recovered during a study of human T cells and chemical hapten exposure. TCRdb ran MiXCR on the RACE reads and lists one entry per CDR3 protein. The sample lists some 170,000 distinct CDR3 sequences; about a quarter were seen once. With respect to this clonotype: The antigen is unknown.

The time point was: patch test 3, about 24 weeks after DPC sensitization. The treatment is: therapeutic diphenylcyclopropenone sensitization with weekly scalp DPC. This CDR3 has 15 residues. Deletions cut 1 base from V and 2 bases from J, with 11 bases between. Per germline, CDR1 MNHEY and CDR2 SMNVEV (reference sequence). Overall study results and limits: Versus controls, significantly more large CDR3 similarity clusters arose from expanded TCRs.

The receptor was isolated from a woman aged 18-29 years with alopecia areata. Some clones in this sample may be carry-over from other donors' samples. The specimen was whole blood, collected in connection with sensitization to the hapten diphenylcyclopropenone (DPC). This sequence joins TRBV27 and TRBJ2-5; TRBD2 might be the D (7 bases). CDR3 bases: TGTGCCAGCAGTTTATGGGGGGGGCGGCAAGAGACCCAGTACTTC. It specifies CASSLWGGRQETQYF.